The present TCR beta chain was sequenced within a study of T cells after posttransplantation cyclophosphamide. The method was immunoSEQ multiplex PCR; TCRdb's version includes in-frame clones alone and lacks a portion of them. The table lists about 34,000 clones, with no singletons. The related graft donor's blood sample was taken on the day of bone marrow donation. Sequenced input: PBMCs. This TCR was recovered from a woman between 45 and 60 years old in good health and a related stem cell transplant donor.

This CDR3 reads CATSRDLQGYTDTQYF. The CDR3 DNA follows: TGTGCCACCAGCAGAGACTTACAGGGTTACACAGATACGCAGTATTTT. This chain joins TRBV15 and TRBJ2-3; tentative D call: TRBD1 (6 bases). The CDR3 runs to 16 residues. V gave up 0 bases and J gave up 2 bases, with 12 bases separating them. The germline CDR1 and CDR2 sequences are LNHNV and YYDKDF (reference sequence).